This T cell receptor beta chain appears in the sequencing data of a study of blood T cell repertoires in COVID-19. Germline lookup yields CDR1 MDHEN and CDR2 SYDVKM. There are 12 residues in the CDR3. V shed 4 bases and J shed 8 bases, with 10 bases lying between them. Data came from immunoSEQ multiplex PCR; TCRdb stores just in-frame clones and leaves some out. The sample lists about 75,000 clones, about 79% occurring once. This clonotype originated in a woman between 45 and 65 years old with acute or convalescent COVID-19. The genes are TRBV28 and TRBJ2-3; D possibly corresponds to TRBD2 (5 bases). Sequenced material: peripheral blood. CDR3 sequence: CASSSERRTQYF. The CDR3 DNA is TGTGCCAGCAGTTCCGAGCGGCGTACGCAGTATTTT.